A selection of T cell receptor beta chains follows, all from one sample in a study of identical twins. TCRdb re-called the 5' RACE reads with MiXCR, one entry per CDR3 protein. Counted here are fewer than 900,000 distinct CDR3 sequences, over 20% occurring once; the ten biggest clones make up about 4.5%. These data were also reused for a study on T cells expressing NK-cell markers.

The sample comprised PBMCs. Receptors were obtained from a woman aged 18 to 35 in good health. CDR3s include the opening cysteine and the closing phenylalanine or tryptophan. Fields, in order: CDR3 length, clone size, J gene, V gene, D gene, CDR3 DNA, CDR3 protein. The D gene is left open where the match is weak. Some rows have no size entry. The others give once, few or many, or a class for an expanded clone.

len: 16; abundance: .; j_gene: TRBJ2-7; v_gene: TRBV7-9; d_gene: .; CDR3nt: TGTGCCAGCAGCCCACTAGTGCGGGACGTAACCTACGAGCAGTACTTC; CDR3aa: CASSPLVRDVTYEQYF
len: 13; abundance: many; j_gene: TRBJ1-3; v_gene: TRBV12-3/TRBV12-4; d_gene: .; CDR3nt: TGTGCCACACCACAGGGATCTGGAAACACCATATATTTT; CDR3aa: CATPQGSGNTIYF
len: 16; abundance: .; j_gene: TRBJ2-3; v_gene: TRBV27; d_gene: .; CDR3nt: TGTGCCAGCAGTCTGACTTACACTTTTTGGACAGATACGCAGTATTTT; CDR3aa: CASSLTYTFWTDTQYF
len: 15; abundance: .; j_gene: TRBJ2-7; v_gene: TRBV7-9; d_gene: .; CDR3nt: TGTGCCAGCAGCCGAACAGGGTATGGGGTCGGGGAGCAGTACTTC; CDR3aa: CASSRTGYGVGEQYF
len: 14; abundance: .; j_gene: TRBJ2-3; v_gene: TRBV7-9; d_gene: .; CDR3nt: TGTGCCAGCAGCTCCTCCTTTTGGGGGGGCCTTAGATATTTT; CDR3aa: CASSSSFWGGLRYF
len: 12; abundance: few; j_gene: TRBJ2-7; v_gene: TRBV12-3/TRBV12-4; d_gene: .; CDR3nt: TGTGCCAGCAGTCGCCTCGGTGACGAGCAGTACTTC; CDR3aa: CASSRLGDEQYF
len: 14; abundance: few; j_gene: TRBJ1-3; v_gene: TRBV20-1; d_gene: .; CDR3nt: TGCAGTGCTAGGAGTCTGACCTCTGGAAACACCATATATTTT; CDR3aa: CSARSLTSGNTIYF
len: 14; abundance: .; j_gene: TRBJ2-7; v_gene: TRBV6-5; d_gene: .; CDR3nt: TGTGCCAGCCGTTTAGGGGACCCCGCCTACGAGCAGTACTTC; CDR3aa: CASRLGDPAYEQYF
len: 15; abundance: many; j_gene: TRBJ2-3; v_gene: TRBV5-1; d_gene: TRBD2; CDR3nt: TGCGCCAGCAGCTTTAGCGGGGTCTACACAGATACGCAGTATTTT; CDR3aa: CASSFSGVYTDTQYF
len: 18; abundance: .; j_gene: TRBJ2-3; v_gene: TRBV6-5; d_gene: TRBD1; CDR3nt: TGTGCCAGCAGTTACTCTGGGACAGTACCCGGTGTGGCAGATACGCAGTATTTT; CDR3aa: CASSYSGTVPGVADTQYF
len: 12; abundance: .; j_gene: TRBJ2-3; v_gene: TRBV3-1; d_gene: .; CDR3nt: TGTGCCAGCAGCCAAGGGAGGGCTACGCAGTATTTT; CDR3aa: CASSQGRATQYF
len: 13; abundance: .; j_gene: TRBJ2-7; v_gene: TRBV20-1; d_gene: TRBD1; CDR3nt: TGCAGTGCTAGTTACCAGGGGGCCGACGAGCAGTACTTC; CDR3aa: CSASYQGADEQYF
len: 12; abundance: few; j_gene: TRBJ2-1; v_gene: TRBV20-1; d_gene: .; CDR3nt: TGCAGTGCTAGAGAAGGGACGGCCGGGCAGTTCTTC; CDR3aa: CSAREGTAGQFF
len: 13; abundance: .; j_gene: TRBJ1-5; v_gene: TRBV19; d_gene: .; CDR3nt: TGTGCCGCCTCCGAGAGGGGGAGACAGCCCCAGCATTTT; CDR3aa: CAASERGRQPQHF
len: 14; abundance: many; j_gene: TRBJ1-1; v_gene: TRBV20-1; d_gene: .; CDR3nt: TGCAGTGCTAGAGGATGGGAGGGGGACACTGAAGCTTTCTTT; CDR3aa: CSARGWEGDTEAFF
len: 14; abundance: .; j_gene: TRBJ2-2; v_gene: TRBV7-2; d_gene: TRBD1; CDR3nt: TGTGCCAGCAGTCAATACAGGGGAGCCGGGGAGCTGTTTTTT; CDR3aa: CASSQYRGAGELFF
len: 14; abundance: .; j_gene: TRBJ2-2; v_gene: TRBV5-1; d_gene: .; CDR3nt: TGCGCCAGCAGCGATCCCGGGGGACCCGGGGAGCTGTTTTTT; CDR3aa: CASSDPGGPGELFF